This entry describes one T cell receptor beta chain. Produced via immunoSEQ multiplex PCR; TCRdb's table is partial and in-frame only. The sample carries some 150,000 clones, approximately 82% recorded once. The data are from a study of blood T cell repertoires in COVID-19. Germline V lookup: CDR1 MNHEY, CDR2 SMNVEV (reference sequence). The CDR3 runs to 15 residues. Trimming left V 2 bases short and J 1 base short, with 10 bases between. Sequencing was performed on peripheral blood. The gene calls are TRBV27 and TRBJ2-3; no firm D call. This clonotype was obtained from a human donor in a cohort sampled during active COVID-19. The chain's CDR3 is CASSLGQKGTDTQYF. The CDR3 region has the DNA TGTGCCAGCAGTTTAGGGCAGAAGGGCACAGATACGCAGTATTTT.